A single sample gave rise to the 27 T cell receptor beta chains below, sequenced in a study of cytomegalovirus exposure and HLA in healthy donors. Method: immunoSEQ multiplex PCR; TCRdb's copy keeps in-frame clones and lacks some. The sample contains 140,000 to 150,000 clones, around 90% of which appear only once. Input material: PBMCs. Receptors originate from a young man in good health and CMV-seropositive.

This chain uses TRBV5-1 with TRBJ2-7; 7 bases are a match to TRBD1. CDR1 and CDR2 from the germline V gene are SGHRS and YFSETQ. This CDR3 spans 13 amino acids. The junction had 7 bases not matched to a gene; V was cut back by 0 bases and J by 10 bases. DNA for the CDR3: TGCGCCAGCAGCTTGGGGACAGGTGAAGTCCAGTACTTC. Translated: CASSLGTGEVQYF. Full variable domain (remainder filled in from reference TRBV5-1 and TRBJ2-7): KAGVTQTPRYLIKTRGQQVTLSCSPISGHRSVSWYQQTPGQGLQFLFEYFSETQRNKGNFPGRFSGRQFSNSRSEMNVSTLELGDSALYLCASSLGTGEVQYFGPGTRLTVT.

In DNA form, the CDR3 reads TGTGCCAGCAGTAAAATGAAAGGGACAGTGAATGAGCAGTTCTTC. This encodes CASSKMKGTVNEQFF. This chain links TRBV6-5 with TRBJ2-1, with 7 nucleotides matching TRBD1. This CDR3 region has 15 residues. The ends lost 5 bases at V and 7 bases at J; junction bases unmatched: 11. Germline V lookup: CDR1 MNHEY, CDR2 SVGAGI.

V gene TRBV5-6 combines with J gene TRBJ2-5; 10 bases map to TRBD1. Germline loops: CDR1 SGHDT, CDR2 YYEEEE. This CDR3 has 15 amino acids. Unmatched junction bases numbered 7, after V lost 3 bases and J lost 5 bases. The CDR3 DNA follows: TGTGCCAGCAGCTCCGGGACAGGGGCACGGGAGACCCAGTACTTC. It specifies CASSSGTGARETQYF. Full variable domain (rest looked up from reference TRBV5-6 and TRBJ2-5): DAGVTQSPTHLIKTRGQQVTLRCSPKSGHDTVSWYQQALGQGPQFIFQYYEEEERQRGNFPDRFSGHQFPNYSSELNVNALLLGDSALYLCASSSGTGARETQYFGPGTRLLVL.

CDR3 in amino acids: CASKTRDLTYEQYF. The CDR3 DNA reads as TGCGCCAGCAAGACCCGGGACTTAACCTACGAGCAGTACTTC. V and J are TRBV10-2 and TRBJ2-7; weak D call: TRBD2 (6 bases). The germline V gene encodes CDR1 WSHSY and CDR2 SAAADI. V shed 7 bases and J shed 2 bases, with 15 bases lying between them. CDR3 length: 14 residues.

CDR3 sequence reads: CASSPSVVTDTQYF. In nucleotides, the CDR3 is TGTGCCAGCTCACCATCGGTAGTCACAGATACGCAGTATTTT. V is TRBV18 and J is TRBJ2-3; the D is unclear. Trimming took 2 bases from V and 2 from J, leaving 8 bases between them. CDR3 size: 14 residues. The germline V gene has CDR1 KGHSH and CDR2 LQKENI.

In this sample, this clone turned up once. The gene calls are TRBV28 and TRBJ1-2, with no clear D. Trimming left V 6 bases short and J 2 bases short, with 16 bases between. This CDR3 spans 15 amino acids. Looked up from germline, CDR1 is MDHEN and CDR2 is SYDVKM. Here the CDR3 DNA reads TGTGCCAGCAGCACTTTCGTCGGTCTAAACTATGGCTACACCTTC. Translating gives CASSTFVGLNYGYTF.

The chain couples TRBV29-1 to TRBJ1-1; 7 bases are shared with TRBD1. V was clipped by 4 bases and J by 1 base; unmatched bases: 6. The CDR3 has 14 residues. Germline assignment: CDR1 SQVTM and CDR2 ANQGSEA. This CDR3 is CSVGQGESNTEAFF. The CDR3 DNA reads as TGCAGCGTTGGGCAGGGGGAGTCGAACACTGAAGCTTTCTTT.

The chain carries TRBV10-2 and TRBJ1-1; D not resolved. CDR1 and CDR2 (germline): WSHSY, SAAADI. V dropped 8 bases and J dropped 5 bases, with 15 bases sitting between them. This CDR3 is built from 13 residues. The CDR3 nucleotides are TGCGCCAGCTCAACGGGGTTTAGGACTGAAGCTTTCTTT. Its translation is CASSTGFRTEAFF.

The chain uses TRBV29-1 and TRBJ1-1, with TRBD1 matching over 7 bases. The germline CDR1 and CDR2 sequences are SQVTM and ANQGSEA. Losses at the gene ends were 4 bases for V and 2 bases for J; bases not matched to a gene: 7. The CDR3 covers 14 residues. DNA of the CDR3: TGCAGCGTTGTGGTTTCAGGGGGAAACACTGAAGCTTTCTTT. It encodes CSVVVSGGNTEAFF.

This clone was counted a single time. This chain links TRBV28 with TRBJ2-5, with a possible D match to TRBD1 (5 bases). This CDR3 is built from 16 residues. The ends were cut back, 4 bases at V and 4 bases at J, with 19 bases in the middle. Germline lookup yields CDR1 MDHEN and CDR2 SYDVKM. The DNA of the CDR3 is TGTGCCAGCAGTTCCATGACCAGGGTTCTAGGAGAGACCCAGTACTTC. Translated, it gives CASSSMTRVLGETQYF.

The gene calls are TRBV4-1 and TRBJ2-6; D not resolved. Germline values: CDR1 MGHRA, CDR2 YSYEKL. Trimming stripped 8 bases from V and 0 bases from J, with 5 bases between. The CDR3 runs 13 residues. Written as DNA, the CDR3 is TGCGCCAGCCGTTTCTCTGGGGCCAACGTCCTGACTTTC. Amino acids: CASRFSGANVLTF.

In this sample, this clone turned up once. The gene calls are TRBV5-1 and TRBJ2-5; 9 bases fit TRBD1. From germline, CDR1 is SGHRS and CDR2 YFSETQ. The CDR3 spans 14 residues. V shed 0 bases, J shed 5 bases, and the junction held 2 bases outside the gene matches. The chain's CDR3 is CASSLDGTGETQYF. The CDR3 coding sequence is TGCGCCAGCAGCTTGGACGGGACAGGGGAGACCCAGTACTTC.

This clone turned up a few times. The J gene is TRBJ2-3, the V gene TRBV29-1, with D possibly being TRBD1 (6 bases). The germline V and J ends were trimmed by 8 bases and 0 bases, with 12 bases remaining between them. The CDR3 sequence is 13 residues long. Germline assignment: CDR1 SQVTM and CDR2 ANQGSEA. The CDR3 is CSSRGRSTDTQYF. As DNA, the CDR3 is TGCAGCAGCAGGGGTCGGAGCACAGATACGCAGTATTTT.

The chain is built from TRBV20-1 and TRBJ1-2, with D possibly being TRBD1 (6 bases). Per germline, CDR1 DFQATT and CDR2 SNEGSKA (reference sequence). With 6 bases removed from V and 4 bases from J, the gap between germline ends came to 9 bases. The CDR3 totals 11 residues. CDR3 region: CSAPDSYGYTF. The CDR3 DNA reads TGCAGTGCCCCGGACAGCTATGGCTACACCTTC.

This chain connects TRBV28 to TRBJ1-1; no reliable D call. The CDR3 contains 13 residues. The V end was cut by 6 bases, the J end by 1 base, with 9 bases between. Germline CDR1 reads MDHEN; CDR2 reads SYDVKM. The DNA for the CDR3 is TGTGCCAGCAGACTCGGGAAGAACACTGAAGCTTTCTTT. Translation: CASRLGKNTEAFF.

V is TRBV13 and J is TRBJ1-2, with 8 bases fitting TRBD1. The trim removed 6 bases at V and 3 bases at J, leaving 12 bases unmatched. CDR3 length: 16 residues. CDR1 is PRHDT, CDR2 FYEKMQ, per germline (reference sequence). This CDR3 reads CASRPRGLGSDYGYTF. Written as DNA, the CDR3 is TGTGCCAGCAGACCCAGGGGGCTTGGTTCGGACTATGGCTACACCTTC.

This chain uses TRBV7-9 with TRBJ2-7, with 14 nucleotides matching TRBD2. Germline CDR1 reads SEHNR; CDR2 reads FQNEAQ (reference sequence). The CDR3 loop spans 18 amino acids. The V segment lost 1 base and the J segment 4 bases; nucleotides outside the gene matches: 9. The CDR3 protein is CASSLGLGLAGEQYEQYF. DNA for the CDR3: TGTGCCAGCAGCTTAGGATTGGGACTAGCGGGAGAGCAGTACGAGCAGTACTTC. Using reference TRBV7-9 and TRBJ2-7 for the parts outside the CDR3, the full variable domain is DTGVSQNPRHKITKRGQNVTFRCDPISEHNRLYWYRQTLGQGPEFLTYFQNEAQLEKSRLLSDRFSAERPKGSFSTLEIQRTEQGDSAMYLCASSLGLGLAGEQYEQYFGPGTRLTVT.

V and J are TRBV6-5 and TRBJ1-6; D not certain. The germline gives CDR1 MNHEY, CDR2 SVGAGI. The CDR3 is 13 amino acids. Trimming pared 6 bases from V and 4 bases from J, leaving 7 bases between. CDR3 sequence (DNA): TGTGCCAGCAGGACACGGTATAATTCACCCCTCCACTTT. Amino acids: CASRTRYNSPLHF.

The chain recombines TRBV27 with TRBJ1-2; 11 nucleotides line up with TRBD1. Looked up from germline, CDR1 is MNHEY and CDR2 is SMNVEV (reference sequence). With V trimmed by 5 bases and J by 0 bases, 2 bases remained unmatched. This CDR3 has 15 amino acids. In DNA form, the CDR3 reads TGTGCCAGCAGTCGGGACAGGGGGGCTAACTATGGCTACACCTTC. This gives the protein CASSRDRGANYGYTF.

The chain employs TRBV5-4 and TRBJ2-5; TRBD1 might be the D (6 bases). The CDR3 contains 13 residues. Germline V gene data show CDR1 as SGHNT and CDR2 as YYREEE (reference sequence). V shed 5 bases and J shed 1 base, with 9 bases lying between them. CDR3 loop: CASSNRAQETQYF. The CDR3 DNA sequence: TGTGCCAGCAGTAACAGGGCCCAAGAGACCCAGTACTTC.

This clone came up once. The rearrangement links TRBV25-1 to TRBJ2-7; 7 nucleotides line up with TRBD1. The CDR3 runs to 15 residues. Germline values: CDR1 MGHDK, CDR2 SYGVNS. Losses at the gene ends were 1 base for V and 0 bases for J; bases not matched to a gene: 3. CDR3 bases: TGTGCCAGCAGTGAATCAACAGGGGTCTCCTACGAGCAGTACTTC. Encoded protein: CASSESTGVSYEQYF.

CDR3 DNA sequence: TGCGCCAGCAGCCTCCAGGGTTGGGAGCAGTACTTC. This codes for CASSLQGWEQYF. The V and J genes are TRBV5-1 and TRBJ2-7; perhaps TRBD1 as D (5 bases). The CDR3 consists of 12 residues. Germline-derived CDR1 and CDR2 are SGHRS and YFSETQ. Trimming left V 4 bases short and J 7 bases short, with 12 bases between.

The CDR3 DNA sequence: TGTGCCTGGAGTGTGGCAGGCCCCTATGGCTACACCTTC. Its translation is CAWSVAGPYGYTF. The V and J genes are TRBV30 and TRBJ1-2; D is uncertain. Germline V lookup: CDR1 GTSNPN, CDR2 SVGIG (reference sequence). The CDR3 loop spans 13 amino acids. V was shortened by 0 bases and J by 4 bases, with 9 bases between the two germline ends.

The J gene is TRBJ2-5, the V gene TRBV7-2; D may be TRBD2 (6 bases). Germline CDR1 and CDR2: SGHTA and FQGNSA. The CDR3 spans 14 residues. V was trimmed by 5 bases and J by 1 base, leaving 11 bases between them. The CDR3: CASSPGSLQETQYF. Here the CDR3 DNA reads TGTGCCAGCAGCCCCGGGAGTCTCCAAGAGACCCAGTACTTC. The variable domain in full, with the rest retrieved from reference TRBV7-2 and TRBJ2-5, is GAGVSQSPSNKVTEKGKDVELRCDPISGHTALYWYRQSLGQGLEFLIYFQGNSAPDKSGLPSDRFSAERTGGSVSTLTIQRTQQEDSAVYLCASSPGSLQETQYFGPGTRLLVL.

CDR3 residues: CAWGPGGGPTETQYF. In DNA form, the CDR3 reads TGTGCCTGGGGTCCCGGGGGAGGCCCAACGGAGACCCAGTACTTC. The chain recombines TRBV30 with TRBJ2-5; D perhaps matches TRBD2 (6 bases). The CDR3 spans 15 residues. CDR1 GTSNPN and CDR2 SVGIG come from the germline V gene (reference sequence). The ends were cut back, 5 bases at V and 5 bases at J, with 21 bases in the middle.

The chain combines TRBV15 with TRBJ1-6, with 10 positions matching TRBD1. V gave up 3 bases and J gave up 7 bases; unmatched junction bases: 6. Germline CDR1 reads LNHNV; CDR2 reads YYDKDF (reference sequence). The CDR3 extends over 16 amino acids. The CDR3 here is CATSRKTGGSNSPLHF. The CDR3, as DNA: TGTGCCACCAGCAGGAAGACAGGGGGCTCAAATTCACCCCTCCACTTT.

The chain has TRBV2 and TRBJ1-1, with TRBD1 identical over 8 bases. The V and J ends lost 2 bases and 7 bases, in that order; junction bases with no gene match: 15. Germline CDR1 SNHLY, CDR2 FYNNEI. The CDR3 runs 17 residues. The CDR3 region is CASSEYLDRARGYEAFF. The DNA for the CDR3 is TGTGCCAGCAGTGAATATCTGGACAGGGCTAGGGGGTATGAAGCTTTCTTT.